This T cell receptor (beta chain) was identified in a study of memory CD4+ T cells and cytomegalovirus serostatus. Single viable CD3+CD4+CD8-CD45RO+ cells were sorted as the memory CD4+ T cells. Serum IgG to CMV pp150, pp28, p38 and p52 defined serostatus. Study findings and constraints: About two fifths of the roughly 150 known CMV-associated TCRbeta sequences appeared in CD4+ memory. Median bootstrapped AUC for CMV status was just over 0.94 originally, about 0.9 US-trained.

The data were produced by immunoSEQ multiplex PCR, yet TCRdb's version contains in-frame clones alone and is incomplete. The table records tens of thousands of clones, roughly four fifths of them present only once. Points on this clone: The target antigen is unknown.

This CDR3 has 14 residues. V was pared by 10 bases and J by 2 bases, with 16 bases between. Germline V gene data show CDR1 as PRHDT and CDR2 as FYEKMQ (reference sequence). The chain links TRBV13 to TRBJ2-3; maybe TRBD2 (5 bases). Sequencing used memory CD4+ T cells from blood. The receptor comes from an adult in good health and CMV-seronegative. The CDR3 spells CATGLAQLTDTQYF. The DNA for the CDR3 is TGTGCCACTGGGCTAGCTCAACTCACAGATACGCAGTATTTT.